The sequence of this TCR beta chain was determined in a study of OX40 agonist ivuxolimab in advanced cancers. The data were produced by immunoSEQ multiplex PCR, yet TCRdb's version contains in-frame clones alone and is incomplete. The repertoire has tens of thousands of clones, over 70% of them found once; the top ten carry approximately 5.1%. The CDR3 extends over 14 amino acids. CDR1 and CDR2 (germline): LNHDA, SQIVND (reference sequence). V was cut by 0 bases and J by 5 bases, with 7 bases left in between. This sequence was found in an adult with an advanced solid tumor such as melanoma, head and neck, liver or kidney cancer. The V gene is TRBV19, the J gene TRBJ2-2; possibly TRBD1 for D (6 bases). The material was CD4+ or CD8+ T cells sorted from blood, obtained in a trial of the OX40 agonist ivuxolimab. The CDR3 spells CASSIDRGTGELFF. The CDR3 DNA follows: TGTGCCAGTAGTATAGACAGGGGAACCGGGGAGCTGTTTTTT. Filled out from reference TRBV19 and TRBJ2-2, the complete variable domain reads DGGITQSPKYLFRKEGQNVTLSCEQNLNHDAMYWYRQDPGQGLRLIYYSQIVNDFQKGDIAEGYSVSREKKESFPLTVTSAQKNPTAFYLCASSIDRGTGELFFGEGSRLTVL.